This T cell receptor (beta chain) was found in a study of blood T cells in healthy people across ages. Findings and caveats of the study: PBMCs that were unsorted prevented a conclusive naive versus antigen-experienced comparison.

The amount of total RNA extracted per sample was at least 5.5 micrograms. Points on this clonotype: Antigen specificity is unknown.

Alongside a J-beta primer mix, a sample-barcoded 5' primer served in a second PCR lasting about 6 to 12 cycles. TCRdb reanalysed the 5' RACE reads using MiXCR and keeps one entry per CDR3 protein. Of approximately 1,000,000 distinct CDR3 sequences in the sample, around two fifths were seen once. The sequence came from a man in his late teens or twenties in good health. Material: blood.

CDR3 sequence (DNA): TGTGCCAGCAGCTTAAGGGGTGACGGGAGCTCCTACAATGAGCAGTACTTC. Protein product: CASSLRGDGSSYNEQYF. The chain joins TRBV7-8 to TRBJ2-1; D may be TRBD2 (6 bases). The J call may be mistaken, given a closer DNA end match to TRBJ2-7. The germline gives CDR1 SGHVS, CDR2 FQNEAQ. There are 17 residues in the CDR3.